Given below is one T cell receptor beta chain in context. The antigen remains undetermined. TCRdb used MiXCR to reprocess the RT-PCR reads, holding one entry per CDR3 protein. The repertoire holds a few hundred thousand distinct CDR3 sequences, with approximately 23% as singletons. This sample is drawn from a study of response to subunit inactivated influenza vaccine. Study-wide results and caveats: Every seasonal influenza vaccination brings in few new T cells, the authors suggested.

The CDR3 has 14 residues. The V gene end was trimmed by 1 base and the J gene end by 6 bases; junction bases not matched to a gene: 6. In germline, CDR1 is DFQATT, CDR2 SNEGSKA (reference sequence). This chain links TRBV20-1 with TRBJ1-5; 7 bases fit TRBD1. This specimen was PBMCs from blood, taken about 20 months after vaccination. The source is a man between 50 and 75 years old who received an inactivated influenza vaccine. CDR3 DNA: TGCAGTGCTAGAGCGAAAGCAGGGGGTCAGCCCCAGCATTTT. It translates to CSARAKAGGQPQHF.